This T cell receptor beta chain appears in the sequencing data of a study of T cell changes during pregnancy in multiple sclerosis. Repertoires were generated with immunoSEQ multiplex PCR, while TCRdb's copy carries only in-frame clones and drops some. This sample has fewer than 90,000 clones; around 94% occur once, and the top ten carry about 0.8%. Looked up from germline, CDR1 is SGHRS and CDR2 is YFSETQ. The V segment lost 3 bases and the J segment 6 bases; nucleotides outside the gene matches: 13. The CDR3 extends over 17 amino acids. This TCR came from a female donor with multiple sclerosis, enrolled in a pregnancy study. This chain connects TRBV5-1 to TRBJ2-1; 9 bases are shared with TRBD1. The sequencing here drew on peripheral blood, taken in the third trimester of pregnancy. The CDR3: CASSSTLHRGQGNEQFF. CDR3 nucleotides: TGCGCCAGCAGCTCCACCTTACACAGGGGGCAAGGCAATGAGCAGTTCTTC. Full variable domain (missing parts from reference TRBV5-1 and TRBJ2-1): KAGVTQTPRYLIKTRGQQVTLSCSPISGHRSVSWYQQTPGQGLQFLFEYFSETQRNKGNFPGRFSGRQFSNSRSEMNVSTLELGDSALYLCASSSTLHRGQGNEQFFGPGTRLTVL.